The clone carrying this T cell receptor (beta chain) was seen just once. TCR beta VDJ combinations and CDR3 sequences were profiled from genomic DNA. TCRdb reprocessed the reads via MiXCR and lists one record per CDR3 protein. The table shows fewer than 85,000 distinct CDR3 sequences, with approximately 70% occurring only once. This entry comes from a study of CD8+CD57+ T cells in acquired aplastic anemia. Study overall: Yields of DNA that came from sorted CD4+ and CD8+ cells averaged approximately 3.5 ug.

V shed 5 bases and J 5 bases; nucleotides not matched to a gene: 7. The length of the CDR3 is 14 residues. Germline CDR1 is SGHTA and CDR2 is FQGNSA. Patients selected for sequencing had displayed CD8+CD57+ cell expansion by flow cytometry. The rearrangement joins TRBV7-2 to TRBJ2-5; 8 bases align to TRBD1. This TCR derives from a human donor with aplastic anemia. The specimen was sorted CD4+, CD8+, or CD8+CD57+ T cells (not recorded which) from PBMCs. Here the CDR3 DNA reads TGTGCCAGCAGCACCCAGGGGGCTGGGGAGACCCAGTACTTC. Translated: CASSTQGAGETQYF.